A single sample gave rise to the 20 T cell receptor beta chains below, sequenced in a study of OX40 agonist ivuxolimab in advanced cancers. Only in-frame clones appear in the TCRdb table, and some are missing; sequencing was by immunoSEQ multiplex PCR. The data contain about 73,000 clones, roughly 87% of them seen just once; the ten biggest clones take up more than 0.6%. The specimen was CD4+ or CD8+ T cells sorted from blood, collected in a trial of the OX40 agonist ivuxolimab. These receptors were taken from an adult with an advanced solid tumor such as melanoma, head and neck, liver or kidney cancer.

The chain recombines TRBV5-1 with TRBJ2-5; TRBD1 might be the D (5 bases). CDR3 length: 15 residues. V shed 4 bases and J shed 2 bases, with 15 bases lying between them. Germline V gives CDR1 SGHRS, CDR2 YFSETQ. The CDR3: CASSPRTLTQETQYF. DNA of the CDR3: TGCGCCAGCAGCCCTCGGACACTTACTCAAGAGACCCAGTACTTC.

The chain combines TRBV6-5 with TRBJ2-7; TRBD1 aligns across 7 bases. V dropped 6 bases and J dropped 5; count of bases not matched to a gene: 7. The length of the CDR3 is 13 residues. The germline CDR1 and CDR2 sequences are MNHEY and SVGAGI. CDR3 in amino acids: CASRDRASDEQYF. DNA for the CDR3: TGTGCCAGCAGAGACAGGGCCAGCGACGAGCAGTACTTC.

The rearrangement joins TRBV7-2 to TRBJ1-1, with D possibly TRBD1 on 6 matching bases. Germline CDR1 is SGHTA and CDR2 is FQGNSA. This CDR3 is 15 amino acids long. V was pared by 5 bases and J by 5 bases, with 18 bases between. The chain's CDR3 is CASSLLQGGGTEAFF. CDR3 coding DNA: TGTGCCAGCAGCCTACTACAGGGTGGAGGTACTGAAGCTTTCTTT.

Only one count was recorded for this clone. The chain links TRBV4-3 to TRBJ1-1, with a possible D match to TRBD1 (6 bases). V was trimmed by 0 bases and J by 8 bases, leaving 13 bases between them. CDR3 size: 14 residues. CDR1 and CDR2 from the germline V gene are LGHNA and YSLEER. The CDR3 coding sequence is TGCGCCAGCAGCCAAGAGGTCGGGGGCACGGAAGCTTTCTTT. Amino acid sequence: CASSQEVGGTEAFF.

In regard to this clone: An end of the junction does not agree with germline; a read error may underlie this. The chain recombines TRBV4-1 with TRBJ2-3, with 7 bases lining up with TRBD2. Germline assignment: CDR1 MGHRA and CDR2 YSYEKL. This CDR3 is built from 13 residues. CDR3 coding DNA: TGCGCCAGCAGCCAAACTAGCGTGGATACGCGGTATTTT. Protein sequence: CASSQTSVDTRYF.

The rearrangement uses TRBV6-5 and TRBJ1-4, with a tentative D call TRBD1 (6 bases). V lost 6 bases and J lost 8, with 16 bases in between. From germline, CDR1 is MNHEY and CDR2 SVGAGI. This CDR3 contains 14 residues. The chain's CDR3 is CASSLRTVGEKLFF. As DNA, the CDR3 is TGTGCCAGCAGCCTCAGGACAGTCGGGGAAAAACTGTTTTTT.

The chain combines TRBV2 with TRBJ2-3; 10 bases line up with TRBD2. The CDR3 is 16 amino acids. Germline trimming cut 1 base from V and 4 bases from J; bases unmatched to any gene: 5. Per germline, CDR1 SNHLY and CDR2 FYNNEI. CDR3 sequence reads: CASSEGSSGGSDTQYF. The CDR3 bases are TGTGCCAGCAGTGAAGGATCTAGCGGGGGCTCAGATACGCAGTATTTT.

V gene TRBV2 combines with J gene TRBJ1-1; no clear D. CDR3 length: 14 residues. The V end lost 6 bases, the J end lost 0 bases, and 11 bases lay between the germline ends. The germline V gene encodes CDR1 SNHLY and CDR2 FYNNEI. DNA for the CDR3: TGTGCCAGCAGGCTTCAGTCCATGAACACTGAAGCTTTCTTT. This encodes CASRLQSMNTEAFF.

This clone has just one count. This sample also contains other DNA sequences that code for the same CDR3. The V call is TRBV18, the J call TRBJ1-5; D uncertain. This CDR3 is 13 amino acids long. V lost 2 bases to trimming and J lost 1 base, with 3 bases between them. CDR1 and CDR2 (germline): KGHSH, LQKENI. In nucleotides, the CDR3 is TGTGCCAGCTCACCAGGGAGCAATCAGCCCCAGCATTTT. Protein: CASSPGSNQPQHF.

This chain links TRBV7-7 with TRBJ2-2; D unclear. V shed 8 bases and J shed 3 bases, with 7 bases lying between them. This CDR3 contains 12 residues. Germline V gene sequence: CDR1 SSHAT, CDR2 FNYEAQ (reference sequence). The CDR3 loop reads CASGRDTGELFF. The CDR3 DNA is TGTGCCAGCGGTAGGGACACCGGGGAGCTGTTTTTT.

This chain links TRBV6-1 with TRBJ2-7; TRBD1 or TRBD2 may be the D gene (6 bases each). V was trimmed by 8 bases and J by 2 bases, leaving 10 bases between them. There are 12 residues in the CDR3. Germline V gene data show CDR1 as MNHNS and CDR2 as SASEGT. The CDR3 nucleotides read TGTGCCAGCCGGGGGACAACCTACGAGCAGTACTTC. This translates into CASRGTTYEQYF.

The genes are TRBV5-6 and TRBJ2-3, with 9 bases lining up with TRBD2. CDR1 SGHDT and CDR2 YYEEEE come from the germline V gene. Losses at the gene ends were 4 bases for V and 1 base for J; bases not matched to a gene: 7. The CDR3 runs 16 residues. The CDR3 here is CASSLRVAGGTDTQYF. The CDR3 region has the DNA TGTGCCAGCAGCCTGAGGGTAGCGGGGGGCACAGATACGCAGTATTTT.

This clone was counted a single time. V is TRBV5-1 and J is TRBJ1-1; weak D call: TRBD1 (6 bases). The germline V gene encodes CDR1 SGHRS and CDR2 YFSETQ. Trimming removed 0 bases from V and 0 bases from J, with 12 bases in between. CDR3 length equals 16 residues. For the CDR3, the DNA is TGCGCCAGCAGCTTGGCCCTGGACAGATTGAACACTGAAGCTTTCTTT. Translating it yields CASSLALDRLNTEAFF.

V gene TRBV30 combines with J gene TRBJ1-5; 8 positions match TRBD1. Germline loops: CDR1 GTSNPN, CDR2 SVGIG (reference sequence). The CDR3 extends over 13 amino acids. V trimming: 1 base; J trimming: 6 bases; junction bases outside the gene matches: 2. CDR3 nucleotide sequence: TGTGCCTGGAGTGGACAGGGGAGTCAGCCCCAGCATTTT. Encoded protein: CAWSGQGSQPQHF.

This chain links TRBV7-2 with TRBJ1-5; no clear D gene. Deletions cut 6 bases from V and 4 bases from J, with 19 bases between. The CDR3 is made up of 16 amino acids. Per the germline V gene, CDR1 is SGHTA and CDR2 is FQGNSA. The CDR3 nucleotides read TGTGCCAGCAGTTCACCCGCCGGGCAGCAAAATCAGCCCCAGCATTTT. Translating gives CASSSPAGQQNQPQHF.

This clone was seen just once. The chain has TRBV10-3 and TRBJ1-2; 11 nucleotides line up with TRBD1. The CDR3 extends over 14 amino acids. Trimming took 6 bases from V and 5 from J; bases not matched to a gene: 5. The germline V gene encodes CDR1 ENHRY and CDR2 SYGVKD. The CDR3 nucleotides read TGTGCCATCAGCGGACAGGGGGCGAGGTATGGCTACACCTTC. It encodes CAISGQGARYGYTF.

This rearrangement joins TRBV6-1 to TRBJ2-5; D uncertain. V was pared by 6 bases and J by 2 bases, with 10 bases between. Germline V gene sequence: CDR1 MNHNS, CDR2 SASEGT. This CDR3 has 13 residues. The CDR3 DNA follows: TGTGCCAGCAGGGGGTTGGCGCAAGAGACCCAGTACTTC. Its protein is CASRGLAQETQYF.

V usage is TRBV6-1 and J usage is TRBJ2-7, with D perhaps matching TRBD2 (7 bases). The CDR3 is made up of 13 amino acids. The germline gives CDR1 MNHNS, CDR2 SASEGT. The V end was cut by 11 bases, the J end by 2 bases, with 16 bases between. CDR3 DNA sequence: TGTGCCTTGGGAGGGGGGTTCCCCTACGAGCAGTACTTC. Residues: CALGGGFPYEQYF.

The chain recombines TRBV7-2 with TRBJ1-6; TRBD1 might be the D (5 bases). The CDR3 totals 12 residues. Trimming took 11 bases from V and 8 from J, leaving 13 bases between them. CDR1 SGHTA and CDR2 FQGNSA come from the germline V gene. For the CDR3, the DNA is TGTGCCGGGCGGGCAGGGTATTCACCCCTCCACTTT. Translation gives CAGRAGYSPLHF.

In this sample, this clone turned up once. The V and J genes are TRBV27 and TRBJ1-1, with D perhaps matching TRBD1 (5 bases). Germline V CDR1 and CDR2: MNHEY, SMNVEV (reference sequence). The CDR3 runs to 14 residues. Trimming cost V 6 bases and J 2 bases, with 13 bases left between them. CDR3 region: CASRSAGKNTEAFF. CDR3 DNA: TGTGCCAGCAGGTCGGCAGGGAAAAACACTGAAGCTTTCTTT.